The 10 T cell receptor beta chains listed next were all sequenced from one sample in a study of beta chain features in type 1 diabetes (dated by TCRdb to 2016 to 2019). Library creation used the immunoSEQ multiplex PCR assay. The entire amount of isolated RNA was reverse transcribed using the High Capacity cDNA Reverse Transcription Kit, so the sequenced TCRB transcripts were expressed ones. The table was pulled from immuneACCESS by TCRdb, which kept in-frame rearrangements only. Such tables lose some clones; where checked, under half of the loss comes from unresolved V genes, and the rest has no known cause. In this sample the table shows hundreds of thousands of clones, 9.6% of which occur a single time. The top ten clones comprise about 0.03% of the sample. Sample: naive CD4+ T cells from blood. The cell subset or site label here, explained by the study, means: true naive CD4+ T cells. These receptors all stem from a woman aged 18-30 years in good health.

V is TRBV19 and J is TRBJ2-1; a weak D match, TRBD1 (5 bases). The CDR3 is 14 amino acids. The germline CDR1 and CDR2 sequences are LNHDA and SQIVND (reference sequence). V shed 1 base and J shed 8 bases, with 12 bases lying between them. CDR3 loop: CASSIGQGIDEQFF. CDR3 sequence (DNA): TGTGCCAGTAGTATAGGCCAGGGTATCGATGAGCAGTTCTTC.

This clone was seen only a few times. The chain's CDR3 is CASSPTQGQDYGYTF. The CDR3 DNA reads TGTGCCAGCTCACCCACCCAGGGGCAGGACTATGGCTACACCTTC. The V gene is TRBV18, the J gene TRBJ1-2, with D maybe TRBD1 (6 bases). Between the trimmed V and J ends, which lost 3 bases and 3 bases, there was a span of 14 bases. Looked up from germline, CDR1 is KGHSH and CDR2 is LQKENI. The CDR3 loop spans 15 amino acids.

This clone was counted a few times. This rearrangement joins TRBV5-8 to TRBJ1-2; no reliable D call. CDR3 length: 12 amino acids. CDR1 SGHTS and CDR2 YDEGEE come from the germline V gene. V lost 4 bases and J lost 5, with 9 bases in between. The CDR3 DNA reads as TGTGCCAGCAGCAAAGGAGAGTATGGCTACACCTTC. The encoded protein is CASSKGEYGYTF. The whole variable domain, remainder taken from reference TRBV5-8 and TRBJ1-2, is EAGVTQSPTHLIKTRGQQATLRCSPISGHTSVYWYQQALGLGLQFLLWYDEGEERNRGNFPPRFSGRQFPNYSSELNVNALELEDSALYLCASSKGEYGYTFGSGTRLTVV.

This clone occurred a few times. The gene calls are TRBV15 and TRBJ2-5; the match to TRBD1 covers 8 bases. Trimming at V came to 0 bases and at J to 6 bases, leaving 9 bases not matched to a gene. CDR3 size: 16 residues. Germline CDR1 is LNHNV and CDR2 is YYDKDF (reference sequence). The CDR3 loop is CATSREQPGQAKTQYF. For the CDR3, the DNA is TGTGCCACCAGCAGAGAACAACCGGGACAGGCTAAGACCCAGTACTTC.

This clone turned up a few times. The chain is built from TRBV9 and TRBJ2-1; the D is unclear. Trimming took 0 bases from V and 0 from J, leaving 7 bases between them. Germline V gene data show CDR1 as SGDLS and CDR2 as YYNGEE. The CDR3 length is 15 residues. For the CDR3, the DNA is TGTGCCAGCAGCGTAGAAGAGAGCTCCTACAATGAGCAGTTCTTC. Amino acids: CASSVEESSYNEQFF.

The V and J genes are TRBV7-2 and TRBJ2-7; a weak D match, TRBD2 (5 bases). The germline CDR1 and CDR2 sequences are SGHTA and FQGNSA. Trimming left V 3 bases short and J 0 bases short, with 9 bases between. CDR3 size: 14 residues. Written as DNA, the CDR3 is TGTGCCAGCAGCTTTGTGGGAGCCTCCTACGAGCAGTACTTC. It yields the protein CASSFVGASYEQYF.

The V gene is TRBV6-1, the J gene TRBJ2-1, with D possibly matching TRBD1 (6 bases). Trimming took off 5 bases at V and 8 bases at J, with 10 bases between the two ends. Germline V lookup: CDR1 MNHNS, CDR2 SASEGT. The CDR3 contains 12 residues. CDR3: CASSLQGDEQFF. The CDR3 DNA is TGTGCCAGCAGTTTACAGGGAGATGAGCAGTTCTTC.

The chain joins TRBV18 to TRBJ2-3, with no clear D. CDR1 KGHSH and CDR2 LQKENI come from the germline V gene. This CDR3 is built from 13 residues. With 3 bases removed from V and 4 bases from J, the gap between germline ends came to 8 bases. CDR3 protein: CASSPPAADTQYF. The CDR3 DNA sequence: TGTGCCAGCTCACCCCCCGCGGCAGATACGCAGTATTTT.

In its sample, this clone was seen a few times. The genes are TRBV7-8 and TRBJ2-7; D is possibly TRBD1 (5 bases). The CDR3 sequence is 13 residues long. Looked up from germline, CDR1 is SGHVS and CDR2 is FQNEAQ. Deletions cut 2 bases from V and 6 bases from J, with 11 bases between. The CDR3 is CASSLQGRLEQYF. The CDR3 nucleotides are TGTGCCAGCAGCTTACAGGGCCGGCTCGAGCAGTACTTC.

The gene calls are TRBV6-5 and TRBJ1-1; the D is unclear. Trimming cost V 4 bases and J 0 bases, with 15 bases left between them. Germline V gene lookup returns CDR1 MNHEY and CDR2 SVGAGI. CDR3 length: 16 amino acids. As DNA, the CDR3 is TGTGCCAGCAGTTCTACCCGGAGAGGATTGAACACTGAAGCTTTCTTT. It yields the protein CASSSTRRGLNTEAFF.